One and the same sample provided the 27 T cell receptor beta chains below, sequenced in a study of patients and donors after allogeneic stem cell transplantation. TCRdb reprocessed the RT-PCR reads via MiXCR and lists one record per CDR3 protein. The sample holds about a million distinct CDR3 sequences, over 15% seen once. The specimen sequenced was blood, either unsorted or a sorted T cell fraction (not recorded which). The receptors were sampled from a human donor who was either an allogeneic HSCT recipient or a stem cell or donor lymphocyte infusion donor (not recorded which). It is not recorded whose cells these are; they may come from a transplant donor.

V gene TRBV12-3 or TRBV12-4 combines with J gene TRBJ1-3; TRBD1 is a possible D gene (5 bases). The CDR3 is 15 residues long. Trimming left V 5 bases short and J 2 bases short, with 13 bases between. The CDR3 region is CASSPDEDTGNTIYF. The DNA for the CDR3 is TGTGCCAGCAGTCCGGACGAGGACACTGGAAACACCATATATTTT.

The chain joins TRBV20-1 to TRBJ1-2; 10 nucleotides agree with TRBD1. V gave up 6 bases and J gave up 4 bases; unmatched junction bases: 11. Germline-derived CDR1 and CDR2 are DFQATT and SNEGSKA (reference sequence). The CDR3 has 15 residues. The CDR3 spells CSATLDRGHGYGYTF. The CDR3 nucleotides read TGCAGTGCAACCCTCGACAGGGGGCATGGCTATGGCTACACCTTC.

V gene TRBV30 combines with J gene TRBJ2-7; no firm D call. The V end was cut by 2 bases, the J end by 3 bases, with 5 bases between. Germline CDR1 and CDR2: GTSNPN and SVGIG (reference sequence). The CDR3 is made up of 11 amino acids. CDR3 in DNA: TGTGCCTGGAGTAGGGTCTACGAGCAGTACTTC. Protein product: CAWSRVYEQYF.

This clonotype was seen a few times. The chain recombines TRBV6-1 with TRBJ2-7; TRBD1 matches 8 bases. The CDR3 has 15 residues. The J segment lost 5 bases and the V segment lost 6 bases, leaving 12 bases of the junction unmatched. The germline V gene encodes CDR1 MNHNS and CDR2 SASEGT. CDR3 coding DNA: TGTGCCAGCAGCCGTCCACAGGGGGACCTAGACGAGCAGTACTTC. Translated: CASSRPQGDLDEQYF.

This clonotype has more than one count but fewer than ten. The chain joins TRBV7-9 to TRBJ1-1; TRBD1 aligns across 7 bases. The V and J ends lost 11 bases and 1 base, in that order; junction bases with no gene match: 4. The CDR3 contains 12 residues. Germline V CDR1 and CDR2: SEHNR, FQNEAQ (reference sequence). The CDR3: CAAGTANTEAFF. CDR3 nucleotides: TGTGCCGCGGGGACAGCGAACACTGAAGCTTTCTTT. Based on the CDR3 plus reference TRBV7-9 and TRBJ1-1, the full variable domain is DTGVSQNPRHKITKRGQNVTFRCDPISEHNRLYWYRQTLGQGPEFLTYFQNEAQLEKSRLLSDRFSAERPKGSFSTLEIQRTEQGDSAMYLCAAGTANTEAFFGQGTRLTVV.

This clonotype turned up a few times. This chain links TRBV5-4 with TRBJ2-2, with 8 bases lining up with TRBD2. Germline V CDR1 and CDR2: SGHNT, YYREEE (reference sequence). The CDR3 length is 16 residues. V lost 0 bases and J lost 4; bases outside the gene matches: 5. The DNA for the CDR3 is TGTGCCAGCAGCTTGGTGGCGGGAGGAGTCACCGGGGAGCTGTTTTTT. Residues: CASSLVAGGVTGELFF. Full variable domain (rest looked up from reference TRBV5-4 and TRBJ2-2): ETGVTQSPTHLIKTRGQQVTLRCSSQSGHNTVSWYQQALGQGPQFIFQYYREEENGRGNFPPRFSGLQFPNYSSELNVNALELDDSALYLCASSLVAGGVTGELFFGEGSRLTVL.

This clonotype was seen more than once but under ten times. CDR3 DNA: TGTGCCAGCAGTCCCAGACCGTCTTCGAACGGCTACACCTTC. It encodes CASSPRPSSNGYTF. The chain combines TRBV12-3 or TRBV12-4 with TRBJ1-2, with D unresolved. The CDR3 consists of 14 residues. Trimming pared 5 bases from V and 8 bases from J, leaving 18 bases between.

The rearrangement uses TRBV7-9 and TRBJ2-1; possibly TRBD2 for D (5 bases). Germline-derived CDR1 and CDR2 are SEHNR and FQNEAQ (reference sequence). This CDR3 has 16 amino acids. The V end lost 6 bases, the J end lost 4 bases, and 19 bases lay between the germline ends. CDR3 nucleotides: TGTGCCAGCAGACACTCCGGACGGGATGAATACAATGAGCAGTTCTTC. It yields the protein CASRHSGRDEYNEQFF.

The CDR3 DNA is TGCAGTGCGACCATGGGCAGGAGGGGGGCTTACGAGCAGTACTTC. Protein product: CSATMGRRGAYEQYF. The chain employs TRBV20-1 and TRBJ2-7; either TRBD1 or TRBD2 may supply D (6 bases each). Germline V gene data show CDR1 as DFQATT and CDR2 as SNEGSKA (reference sequence). This CDR3 is 15 amino acids long. The ends were cut back, 6 bases at V and 4 bases at J, with 22 bases in the middle.

This clonotype has more than one count but fewer than ten. This chain joins TRBV3-1 and TRBJ1-1; no firm D call. The V end lost 1 base, the J end lost 3 bases, and 9 bases lay between the germline ends. The CDR3 is 14 residues long. Germline V gene data show CDR1 as LGHDT and CDR2 as YNNKEL (reference sequence). As DNA, the CDR3 is TGTGCCAGCAGCCAAGGAGGATATTACACTGAAGCTTTCTTT. Translation: CASSQGGYYTEAFF.

The chain couples TRBV6-1 to TRBJ2-1; TRBD1 might be the D (6 bases). Germline values: CDR1 MNHNS, CDR2 SASEGT. The V and J ends lost 5 bases and 7 bases respectively, with 18 bases between them. This CDR3 is built from 15 residues. CDR3 region: CASSPLVGGGNEQFF. As DNA, the CDR3 is TGTGCCAGCAGTCCGCTTGTTGGGGGCGGGAATGAGCAGTTCTTC.

This clonotype was seen ten or more times. The CDR3 DNA follows: TGTGCCAGCAGTTTGACCGGGACACCGTATAACTATGGCTACACCTTC. Translated, it gives CASSLTGTPYNYGYTF. The chain joins TRBV12-3 or TRBV12-4 to TRBJ1-2, with D perhaps matching TRBD1 (6 bases). The length of the CDR3 is 16 residues. V was cut by 3 bases and J by 1 base, with 15 bases left in between.

The sample holds many counts of this clonotype. The chain employs TRBV25-1 and TRBJ1-2; D unresolved. V shed 9 bases and J shed 0 bases, with 14 bases lying between them. CDR3 length: 14 residues. Per germline, CDR1 MGHDK and CDR2 SYGVNS. The CDR3 DNA reads TGTGCCAGGGCCCTTCGCAGGACTAACTATGGCTACACCTTC. This gives the protein CARALRRTNYGYTF.

CDR3 in amino acids: CSARPEVLWANTF. The CDR3 nucleotides read TGCAGTGCTAGGCCCGAAGTCTTGTGGGCTAACACCTTC. This rearrangement joins TRBV20-1 to TRBJ1-2; D not resolved. V lost 3 bases, J lost 12 bases, and 20 bases lay in between. The CDR3 length is 13 residues. Germline CDR1 is DFQATT and CDR2 is SNEGSKA (reference sequence).

V usage is TRBV10-3 and J usage is TRBJ1-6, with D perhaps TRBD1 (5 bases). CDR1 and CDR2 from the germline V gene are ENHRY and SYGVKD. Between the trimmed V and J ends, which lost 10 bases and 6 bases, there was a span of 13 bases. The CDR3 consists of 13 residues. CDR3 nucleotides: TGTGCCACCCAAGACAGACGTAATTCACCCCTCCACTTT. This sequence encodes CATQDRRNSPLHF.

The chain joins TRBV10-3 to TRBJ1-2; possible D gene TRBD1, 6 bases. CDR1 ENHRY and CDR2 SYGVKD come from the germline V gene. This CDR3 contains 14 residues. The V end was cut by 7 bases, the J end by 4 bases, with 16 bases between. CDR3 sequence: CAIKEGQGTYGYTF. CDR3 nucleotide sequence: TGTGCCATCAAAGAGGGACAAGGGACCTATGGCTACACCTTC.

In this sample, this clonotype turned up a few times. The CDR3 protein is CAISDPLAGPGELFF. CDR3 bases: TGTGCCATCAGTGATCCCCTAGCGGGGCCCGGGGAGCTGTTTTTT. This chain joins TRBV10-3 and TRBJ2-2; 9 nucleotides agree with TRBD2. The CDR3 totals 15 residues. Per germline, CDR1 ENHRY and CDR2 SYGVKD. Trimming cost V 3 bases and J 6 bases; bases outside gene matches: 5.

This chain links TRBV20-1 with TRBJ1-2; D remains unclear. From germline, CDR1 is DFQATT and CDR2 SNEGSKA (reference sequence). CDR3 size: 14 residues. V shed 3 bases and J shed 7 bases, with 18 bases lying between them. The DNA for the CDR3 is TGCAGTGCTAGGGGGAGCAGGATAGGGAGTGGCTACACCTTC. This gives the protein CSARGSRIGSGYTF.

This clonotype came up many times. This chain connects TRBV29-1 to TRBJ2-3; 12 bases agree with TRBD2. From germline, CDR1 is SQVTM and CDR2 ANQGSEA. V lost 0 bases, J lost 2 bases, and 9 bases stayed unmatched. The CDR3 consists of 18 residues. CDR3 sequence: CSVEDSGLAGGPTDTQYF. The CDR3, as DNA: TGCAGCGTTGAAGACTCGGGCCTAGCGGGAGGGCCCACAGATACGCAGTATTTT.

This clonotype has only a few counts. The V and J genes are TRBV29-1 and TRBJ1-2; a possible D gene is TRBD1 (6 bases). This CDR3 comprises 14 residues. V was shortened by 1 base and J by 4 bases, with 13 bases between the two germline ends. Germline loops: CDR1 SQVTM, CDR2 ANQGSEA. The CDR3 coding sequence is TGCAGCGTTGAAGTCTCAGGGGCAGGCTATGGCTACACCTTC. Its protein product is CSVEVSGAGYGYTF.

This clonotype was found a few times. The chain is built from TRBV6-1 and TRBJ1-5; weak D call: TRBD1 (5 bases). The CDR3 extends over 15 amino acids. V gave up 6 bases and J gave up 6 bases, with 18 bases separating them. Per the germline V gene, CDR1 is MNHNS and CDR2 is SASEGT. CDR3 sequence reads: CASSRDATDFQPQHF. CDR3 nucleotide sequence: TGTGCCAGCAGCCGCGACGCGACAGATTTTCAGCCCCAGCATTTT.

The chain joins TRBV5-4 to TRBJ2-5, with D tentatively TRBD1 or TRBD2 (6 bases each). Germline CDR1 SGHNT, CDR2 YYREEE (reference sequence). The ends were cut back, 3 bases at V and 4 bases at J, with 13 bases in the middle. This CDR3 has 14 residues. The CDR3 DNA sequence: TGTGCCAGCAGCTCCAACAGGGAGGCAGAGACCCAGTACTTC. Translating gives CASSSNREAETQYF.

This clonotype came up many times. This sequence joins TRBV7-9 and TRBJ2-1, with TRBD1 matching 9 bases. Germline lookup yields CDR1 SEHNR and CDR2 FQNEAQ (reference sequence). J lost 6 bases, V lost 1 base, and 7 bases had no gene match. The CDR3 runs to 16 residues. CDR3 amino acids: CASSLVRTGDFNEQFF. DNA for the CDR3: TGTGCCAGCAGCTTAGTTAGGACAGGGGATTTCAATGAGCAGTTCTTC.

The chain links TRBV28 to TRBJ1-4; D unresolved. This CDR3 comprises 16 residues. The V end was cut by 4 bases, the J end by 0 bases, with 12 bases between. Germline CDR1 reads MDHEN; CDR2 reads SYDVKM. The CDR3 sequence: CASSSAPGATNEKLFF. CDR3 sequence (DNA): TGTGCCAGCAGTTCTGCCCCGGGAGCAACTAATGAAAAACTGTTTTTT.

The CDR3 region has the DNA TGTGCCACCAGTGTGATGGCCCACAATGAGCAGTTCTTC. This gives the protein CATSVMAHNEQFF. The genes are TRBV24-1 and TRBJ2-1; D gene ambiguous. Germline V gene data show CDR1 as KGHDR and CDR2 as SFDVKD. The CDR3 runs to 13 residues. V shed 5 bases and J shed 5 bases, with 9 bases lying between them.

This clonotype was seen only a few times. V and J are TRBV7-2 and TRBJ2-5; TRBD1 agrees at 12 bases. The CDR3 is made up of 17 amino acids. V trimming: 4 bases; J trimming: 4 bases; junction bases outside the gene matches: 10. CDR1 and CDR2 from the germline V gene are SGHTA and FQGNSA. The CDR3 spells CASSYFWDRGRGETQYF. The CDR3 DNA reads TGTGCCAGCAGCTACTTCTGGGACAGGGGGCGAGGAGAGACCCAGTACTTC.

V is TRBV6-1 and J is TRBJ2-5; TRBD1 agrees at 7 bases. J gave up 2 bases and V 6 bases, and 9 bases lay outside the gene matches. The germline V gene encodes CDR1 MNHNS and CDR2 SASEGT. The CDR3 totals 15 residues. CDR3 sequence: CASRMTGTEQETQYF. In DNA form, the CDR3 reads TGTGCCAGCAGAATGACCGGGACAGAACAAGAGACCCAGTACTTC.